Each of the 13 T cell receptor beta chains below was sequenced from the same sample in a study of T cell responses to AZD1222 COVID-19 vaccine. Measured with immunoSEQ multiplex PCR; TCRdb has only the in-frame clones, and not every one. The sample records 98,000 or so clones, over 70% being singletons. This specimen was peripheral blood, taken on day 0 of AZD1222 vaccination. Source of these receptors: an adult in good health.

The gene calls are TRBV27 and TRBJ1-2; D is possibly TRBD1 (6 bases). The V and J ends lost 6 bases and 4 bases respectively, with 15 bases between them. The CDR3 spans 14 residues. The germline V gene encodes CDR1 MNHEY and CDR2 SMNVEV (reference sequence). The CDR3 here is CASREVGARYGYTF. In DNA form, the CDR3 reads TGTGCCAGCAGAGAGGTGGGGGCACGCTATGGCTACACCTTC.

The rearrangement joins TRBV7-3 to TRBJ1-6; 12 positions agree with TRBD1. J gave up 13 bases and V 5 bases, and 3 bases lay outside the gene matches. Germline V lookup: CDR1 SGHTA, CDR2 FQGTGA. The CDR3 contains 13 residues. The CDR3 region is CASSPGQGAPLHF. In nucleotides, the CDR3 is TGTGCCAGCAGCCCGGGACAGGGGGCCCCCCTCCACTTT.

The chain combines TRBV11-2 with TRBJ1-3; maybe TRBD1 (5 bases). The CDR3 loop spans 16 amino acids. Trimming cost V 3 bases and J 4 bases, with 16 bases left between them. Germline CDR1 is SGHAT and CDR2 is FQNNGV. CDR3 region: CASSFFSVGVGNTIYF. CDR3 in DNA: TGTGCCAGCAGCTTTTTCAGCGTAGGGGTCGGAAACACCATATATTTT.

The chain combines TRBV3-1 (or the pseudogene TRBV3-2) with TRBJ1-2; the match to TRBD1 covers 8 bases. V shed 2 bases, J shed 4 bases, and the junction held 3 bases outside the gene matches. Germline assignment: CDR1 LGHDT and CDR2 YNNKEL (reference sequence). This CDR3 has 14 amino acids. The CDR3 DNA reads as TGTGCCAGCAGCCAAATGACAGGGGTCTATGGCTACACCTTC. Translating it yields CASSQMTGVYGYTF.

CDR3 amino acids: CASSDSHRTNEKLFF. As DNA, the CDR3 is TGTGCCAGCAGTGATAGCCACAGGACTAATGAAAAACTGTTTTTT. This chain links TRBV6-1 with TRBJ1-4; possibly TRBD1 for D (5 bases). V was trimmed by 3 bases and J by 2 bases, leaving 10 bases between them. The CDR3 totals 15 residues. The germline gives CDR1 MNHNS, CDR2 SASEGT.

This chain joins TRBV10-3 and TRBJ2-5, with D possibly TRBD1 on 6 matching bases. The CDR3 has 12 residues. The germline V and J ends were trimmed by 5 bases and 5 bases, with 9 bases remaining between them. The germline V gene encodes CDR1 ENHRY and CDR2 SYGVKD. The DNA for the CDR3 is TGTGCCATCAGTTCGAGGGGGGAGACCCAGTACTTC. Protein product: CAISSRGETQYF.

This CDR3 is CASSLAGGPSRDEQFF. DNA for the CDR3: TGTGCCAGCAGTTTAGCGGGAGGGCCCTCCAGGGATGAGCAGTTCTTC. The rearrangement links TRBV25-1 to TRBJ2-1; 11 nucleotides agree with TRBD2. Germline values: CDR1 MGHDK, CDR2 SYGVNS. This CDR3 comprises 16 residues. With V trimmed by 5 bases and J by 8 bases, 11 bases remained unmatched.

This clone was seen once. The chain uses TRBV5-1 and TRBJ2-3; 8 nucleotides match TRBD2. Germline V lookup: CDR1 SGHRS, CDR2 YFSETQ. Trimming at V came to 2 bases and at J to 6 bases, leaving 11 bases not matched to a gene. The CDR3 has 16 amino acids. The CDR3 protein is CASSLFYSGERDTQYF. The CDR3 DNA reads as TGCGCCAGCAGCTTATTCTATAGCGGGGAAAGGGATACGCAGTATTTT.

V gene TRBV25-1 combines with J gene TRBJ1-1; D perhaps matches TRBD1 (5 bases). Trimming removed 1 base at V and 9 bases at J, with 15 bases between. CDR3 size: 14 residues. In germline, CDR1 is MGHDK, CDR2 SYGVNS. DNA for the CDR3: TGTGCCAGCAGTGAATGGGATGGGGGGGACCAAGCTTTCTTT. As protein: CASSEWDGGDQAFF.

V and J are TRBV15 and TRBJ2-1, with TRBD2 identical over 8 bases. Germline assignment: CDR1 LNHNV and CDR2 YYDKDF (reference sequence). The CDR3 runs 17 residues. Unmatched junction bases numbered 8, after V lost 3 bases and J lost 1 base. CDR3 in amino acids: CATSRIAGSRSYNEQFF. The DNA of the CDR3 is TGTGCCACCAGCAGGATAGCGGGATCGAGGTCCTACAATGAGCAGTTCTTC.

The V call is TRBV7-2, the J call TRBJ1-5; TRBD1 agrees at 7 bases. CDR1 is SGHTA and CDR2 is FQGNSA in the germline V gene. This CDR3 comprises 16 residues. The junction had 6 bases not matched to a gene; V was cut back by 4 bases and J by 0 bases. This chain's CDR3 is CASSSRQGSSNQPQHF. The CDR3 DNA is TGTGCCAGCAGCTCCAGACAGGGCTCTAGCAATCAGCCCCAGCATTTT.

The gene calls are TRBV7-3 and TRBJ1-1; 7 bases agree with TRBD1. Germline values: CDR1 SGHTA, CDR2 FQGTGA. The CDR3 runs 17 residues. Unmatched junction bases numbered 15, after V lost 4 bases and J lost 4 bases. The CDR3 region is CASSYSDRFGGGTEAFF. The CDR3, as DNA: TGTGCCAGCAGCTATTCGGACAGGTTCGGAGGTGGCACTGAAGCTTTCTTT.

The chain employs TRBV6-5 and TRBJ2-1, with 7 bases aligning to TRBD2. Germline V gene lookup returns CDR1 MNHEY and CDR2 SVGAGI. V lost 6 bases, J lost 7 bases, and 6 bases stayed unmatched. The CDR3 runs to 13 residues. The CDR3 DNA reads as TGTGCCAGCAGCCCCCGGACTAGGAATGAGCAGTTCTTC. Translation gives CASSPRTRNEQFF.